This T cell receptor (beta chain) comes out of a study of beta chain features in type 1 diabetes. Study summary: Researchers looked at about 110 million sorted cells across all samples. Notes on the study in general: TCRB repertoires of naive, central memory and Treg cells appeared more similar among patients than among healthy donors. TCRB CDR3s were moderately but significantly shorter in Type 1 diabetes patients in all four CD4+ subsets.

Only a few counts were recorded for this clone. What it recognizes is unknown. Every bit of the isolated RNA underwent reverse transcription, so sequencing read expressed TCRB transcripts. Data came from immunoSEQ multiplex PCR; TCRdb stores just in-frame clones and leaves some out. The profile shows 600,000 to 700,000 clones, around 12% of them singletons. The source of this sequence is a young man with type 1 diabetes. The specimen sequenced was naive CD4+ T cells from blood.

CDR3: CASSQEAGLPYYEQYF. CDR3 DNA sequence: TGTGCCAGCAGCCAAGAAGCGGGCTTACCCTACTACGAGCAGTACTTC. This chain joins TRBV4-2 and TRBJ2-7; tentatively, D is TRBD2 (6 bases). The CDR3 has 16 amino acids. The germline CDR1 and CDR2 sequences are LGHNA and YNFKEQ. V was cut by 0 bases and J by 3 bases, with 15 bases left in between.